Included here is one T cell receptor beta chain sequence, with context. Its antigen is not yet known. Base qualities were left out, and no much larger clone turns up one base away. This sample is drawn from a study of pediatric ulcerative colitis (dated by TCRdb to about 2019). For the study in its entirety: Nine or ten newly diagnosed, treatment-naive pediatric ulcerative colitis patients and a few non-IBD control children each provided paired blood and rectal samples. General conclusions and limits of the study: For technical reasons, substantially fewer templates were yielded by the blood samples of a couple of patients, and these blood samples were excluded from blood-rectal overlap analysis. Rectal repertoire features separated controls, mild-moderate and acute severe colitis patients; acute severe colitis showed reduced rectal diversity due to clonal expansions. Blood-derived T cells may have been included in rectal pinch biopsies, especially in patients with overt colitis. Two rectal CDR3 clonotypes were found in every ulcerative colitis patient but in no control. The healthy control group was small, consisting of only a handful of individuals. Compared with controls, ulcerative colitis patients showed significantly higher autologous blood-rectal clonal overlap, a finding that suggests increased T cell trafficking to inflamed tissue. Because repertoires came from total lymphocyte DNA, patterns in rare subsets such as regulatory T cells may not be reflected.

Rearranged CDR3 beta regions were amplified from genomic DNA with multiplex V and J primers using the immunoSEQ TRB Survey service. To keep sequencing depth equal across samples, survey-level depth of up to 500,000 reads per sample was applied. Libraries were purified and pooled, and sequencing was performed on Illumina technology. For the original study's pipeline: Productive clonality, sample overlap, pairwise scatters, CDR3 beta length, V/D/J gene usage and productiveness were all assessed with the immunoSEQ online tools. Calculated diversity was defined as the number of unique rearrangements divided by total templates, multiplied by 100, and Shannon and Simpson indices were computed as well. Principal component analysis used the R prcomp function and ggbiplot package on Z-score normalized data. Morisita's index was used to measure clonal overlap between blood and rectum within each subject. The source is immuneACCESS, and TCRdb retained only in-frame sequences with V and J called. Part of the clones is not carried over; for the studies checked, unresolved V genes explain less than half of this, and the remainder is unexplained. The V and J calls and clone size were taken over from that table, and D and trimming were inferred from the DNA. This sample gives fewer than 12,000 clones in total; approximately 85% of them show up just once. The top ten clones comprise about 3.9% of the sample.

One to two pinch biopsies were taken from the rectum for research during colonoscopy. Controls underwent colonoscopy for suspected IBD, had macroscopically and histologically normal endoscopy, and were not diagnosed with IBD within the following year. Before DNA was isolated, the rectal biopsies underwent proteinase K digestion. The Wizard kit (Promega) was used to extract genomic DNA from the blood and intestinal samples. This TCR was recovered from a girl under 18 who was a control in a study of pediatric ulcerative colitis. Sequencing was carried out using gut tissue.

CDR3 protein: CASSLGGLAANEQFF. The nucleotide sequence reads TGTGCCAGCAGCTTAGGGGGACTAGCGGCCAATGAGCAGTTCTTC. Recombination connected TRBV11-3 to TRBJ2-1, with 11 junctional bases fitting TRBD2. The germline V and J ends show losses of 1 base and 6 bases respectively, and no gene match explains 2 bases of the junction. The CDR3 starts with the cysteine, ends with the phenylalanine, and has 15 residues. The entry retains the CDR3 DNA only, 45 bases that are in frame from base 1. Via the germline V gene, CDR1 is SGHNT and CDR2 YENEEA.